The 5 T cell receptor beta chains reported below all come from one sample, sequenced in a study of blood T cell repertoires in COVID-19. This table comes from immunoSEQ multiplex PCR, and its TCRdb copy is limited to in-frame clones, with some not included. The table lists roughly 100,000 clones, about 90% of them singletons. The sample taken for sequencing was peripheral blood. These receptors all stem from a middle-aged man with acute or convalescent COVID-19.

J is TRBJ1-4 and V is TRBV21-1; the tabulated D call, TRBD1, remains unverified against the DNA. TRBV21-1 corresponds to a pseudogene. The length of the CDR3 is 13 residues. CDR3 in amino acids: CATRTATNEKLFF. The CDR3 DNA sequence: TGTGCCACGAGAACAGCAACTAATGAAAAACTGTTTTTT.

The rearrangement joins TRBV5-4 to TRBJ1-2, with TRBD1 matching 7 bases. CDR3 length: 14 residues. The V gene's germline CDR1 is SGHNT and CDR2 YYREEE (reference sequence). V lost 4 bases to trimming and J lost 7 bases; unmatched junction nucleotides: 10. CDR3 sequence: CASSPGTEYRGYTF. The DNA for the CDR3 is TGTGCCAGCAGCCCCGGGACAGAGTATCGTGGCTACACCTTC. Variable domain in full (rest from reference TRBV5-4 and TRBJ1-2): ETGVTQSPTHLIKTRGQQVTLRCSSQSGHNTVSWYQQALGQGPQFIFQYYREEENGRGNFPPRFSGLQFPNYSSELNVNALELDDSALYLCASSPGTEYRGYTFGSGTRLTVV.

The chain couples TRBV7-9 to TRBJ1-2, with 11 bases matching TRBD1. Germline V gene sequence: CDR1 SEHNR, CDR2 FQNEAQ (reference sequence). J was trimmed by 7 bases and V by 2 bases; bases with no gene match: 9. The CDR3 runs to 16 residues. The CDR3: CASSLTGTGGFSGYTF. The CDR3 DNA reads as TGTGCCAGCAGCTTAACCGGGACAGGGGGATTCTCTGGCTACACCTTC.

The genes are TRBV18 and TRBJ2-1; 14 bases line up with TRBD2. V lost 3 bases to trimming and J lost 7 bases; unmatched junction nucleotides: 2. This CDR3 comprises 15 residues. CDR1 KGHSH and CDR2 LQKENI come from the germline V gene. CDR3 coding DNA: TGTGCCAGCTCACCCGGGACTAGCGGGGGTAATGAGCAGTTCTTC. Translation: CASSPGTSGGNEQFF.

This chain links TRBV27 with TRBJ2-5, with 7 bases that match TRBD2. Germline assignment: CDR1 MNHEY and CDR2 SMNVEV (reference sequence). Trimming removed 9 bases from V and 4 bases from J; junction bases left unmatched: 5. The CDR3 has 12 residues. The CDR3 sequence is CASGRVAETQYF. The CDR3 region has the DNA TGTGCCAGTGGGAGGGTAGCAGAGACCCAGTACTTC.